The 8 T cell receptor beta chains given below trace back to one sample, sequenced in a study of shared clonotypes between healthy human individuals. This table comes from immunoSEQ multiplex PCR, and its TCRdb copy is limited to in-frame clones, with some not included. Here the sample spans approximately 100,000 clones, 67% being singletons. Sequenced material: memory CD8+ T cells sorted from blood. Documented subset: CD45RO+ cells pooled with CCR7-negative TemRA cells. These receptors all stem from a woman aged 25 to 39 in good health.

The genes are TRBV19 and TRBJ2-4; D gene ambiguous. With 0 bases removed from V and 10 bases from J, the gap between germline ends came to 10 bases. Germline V lookup: CDR1 LNHDA, CDR2 SQIVND (reference sequence). The CDR3 consists of 13 residues. The CDR3 spells CASSIDGVGIQYF. The CDR3 bases are TGTGCCAGTAGTATAGACGGCGTAGGAATTCAGTACTTC.

The V gene is TRBV28, the J gene TRBJ2-5, with D perhaps matching TRBD1 (5 bases). The CDR3 sequence is 15 residues long. V lost 3 bases to trimming and J lost 1 base, with 12 bases between them. Germline V gene data show CDR1 as MDHEN and CDR2 as SYDVKM. The CDR3 region has the DNA TGTGCCAGCAGTTTTCTAGACAGCTCCCAAGAGACCCAGTACTTC. Residues: CASSFLDSSQETQYF.

The chain uses TRBV28 and TRBJ1-5, with D possibly matching TRBD1 (6 bases). Trimming removed 5 bases at V and 0 bases at J, with 17 bases between. This CDR3 region has 17 residues. Germline CDR1 reads MDHEN; CDR2 reads SYDVKM. CDR3 in DNA: TGTGCCAGCAGTGACCCGGGACACCGTTATAGCAATCAGCCCCAGCATTTT. Its translation is CASSDPGHRYSNQPQHF.

V gene TRBV30 combines with J gene TRBJ1-4, with no clear D. This CDR3 contains 13 residues. Germline V gives CDR1 GTSNPN, CDR2 SVGIG (reference sequence). V was shortened by 3 bases and J by 5 bases, with 10 bases between the two germline ends. CDR3 region: CAWSVIPNEKLFF. The DNA of the CDR3 is TGTGCCTGGAGCGTGATACCAAATGAAAAACTGTTTTTT.

The chain joins TRBV25-1 to TRBJ2-1; 9 bases are shared with TRBD1. CDR1 and CDR2 (germline): MGHDK, SYGVNS. Unmatched junction bases numbered 6, after V lost 4 bases and J lost 2 bases. This CDR3 contains 16 residues. CDR3 residues: CASSARDRATYNEQFF. The DNA for the CDR3 is TGTGCCAGCAGTGCCCGGGACAGGGCTACCTACAATGAGCAGTTCTTC.

CDR3 sequence (DNA): TGTGCCAGGAGCAAGCAGCCCTCCTACGAGCAGTACTTC. Amino acid sequence: CARSKQPSYEQYF. The chain has TRBV19 and TRBJ2-7; D gene uncertain. The V gene's germline CDR1 is LNHDA and CDR2 SQIVND (reference sequence). This CDR3 spans 13 amino acids. Trimming took 9 bases from V and 0 from J, leaving 12 bases between them.

The V call is TRBV28, the J call TRBJ2-7, with 7 positions matching TRBD1. This CDR3 is built from 16 residues. With 6 bases clipped from V and 1 base from J, the junction kept 12 bases outside the gene matches. Per germline, CDR1 MDHEN and CDR2 SYDVKM. CDR3 sequence reads: CASSKDPGQISYEQYF. The CDR3, as DNA: TGTGCCAGCAGCAAAGATCCGGGACAGATATCCTACGAGCAGTACTTC.

CDR3 amino acids: CASSLERDENTIYF. CDR3 sequence (DNA): TGCGCCAGCAGCTTGGAGAGGGATGAAAACACCATATATTTT. This chain links TRBV5-1 with TRBJ1-3, with D hard to call. Germline V gene sequence: CDR1 SGHRS, CDR2 YFSETQ. This CDR3 region has 14 residues. The V and J ends lost 0 bases and 6 bases respectively, with 10 bases between them.